This T cell receptor (beta chain) was observed in a study of blood T cell repertoires in COVID-19. Measured with immunoSEQ multiplex PCR; TCRdb has only the in-frame clones, and not every one. The data show 150,000 to 200,000 clones, more than 75% seen once. The source is a man between 35 and 55 years old who had recovered from COVID-19. Source material: PBMCs or T cells enriched from blood (not recorded which).

The CDR3 sequence is CASRFGGGATDTQYF. As DNA, the CDR3 is TGTGCCAGCAGGTTCGGCGGGGGGGCAACAGATACGCAGTATTTT. The chain recombines TRBV5-4 with TRBJ2-3; 9 positions match TRBD2. CDR3 length equals 15 residues. V shed 5 bases and J 3 bases; nucleotides not matched to a gene: 7. Germline V gives CDR1 SGHNT, CDR2 YYREEE (reference sequence).